What follows are 5 T cell receptor beta chains derived from one specimen sequenced in a study of blood T cell repertoires in COVID-19. Some clones are missing from TCRdb's copy, which holds only in-frame ones; the method was immunoSEQ multiplex PCR. The table shows 290,000 or so clones, with 86% occurring only once. Sequences were obtained from PBMCs or T cells enriched from blood (not recorded which). The receptors were sampled from a woman younger than 30 who had recovered from COVID-19.

This rearrangement joins TRBV2 to TRBJ2-7, with D possibly being TRBD1 (5 bases). The germline gives CDR1 SNHLY, CDR2 FYNNEI. CDR3 size: 13 residues. Trimming removed 4 bases from V and 0 bases from J, with 7 bases in between. The CDR3 DNA reads TGTGCCAGCAGTGCGACAGACTCCTACGAGCAGTACTTC. It yields the protein CASSATDSYEQYF.

The CDR3 bases are TGTGCCAGCAGCCAATGGGGGGTCCTCTCTGGCTACACCTTC. This sequence encodes CASSQWGVLSGYTF. The chain carries TRBV16 and TRBJ1-2; a weak D match, TRBD1 (5 bases). V was pared by 1 base and J by 7 bases, with 13 bases between. The V gene's germline CDR1 is KGHSY and CDR2 FQNENV. CDR3 length: 14 residues. Variable domain in full (rest from reference TRBV16 and TRBJ1-2): GEEVAQTPKHLVRGEGQKAKLYCAPIKGHSYVFWYQQVLKNEFKFLISFQNENVFDETGMPKERFSAKCLPNSPCSLEIQATKLEDSAVYFCASSQWGVLSGYTFGSGTRLTVV.

The CDR3 coding sequence is TGTGCCAGCAGAGCTGTGGGACAGGGCCGCTCACCCCTCCACTTT. Residues: CASRAVGQGRSPLHF. The chain is built from TRBV5-4 and TRBJ1-6; 9 bases map to TRBD1. This CDR3 is built from 15 residues. CDR1 SGHNT and CDR2 YYREEE come from the germline V gene (reference sequence). V shed 5 bases and J 10 bases; nucleotides not matched to a gene: 10.

The chain couples TRBV2 to TRBJ2-2, with 10 bases fitting TRBD2. Germline CDR1 reads SNHLY; CDR2 reads FYNNEI. The CDR3 runs to 18 residues. The J segment lost 4 bases and the V segment lost 1 base, leaving 9 bases of the junction unmatched. The CDR3 coding sequence is TGTGCCAGCAGTGAAGAAACAGCTAGCGGGAGAGGCACCGGGGAGCTGTTTTTT. This gives the protein CASSEETASGRGTGELFF.

The V call is TRBV5-1, the J call TRBJ1-2, with 9 bases fitting TRBD1. The CDR3 has 15 residues. Germline trimming cut 2 bases from V and 2 bases from J; bases unmatched to any gene: 4. Per the germline V gene, CDR1 is SGHRS and CDR2 is YFSETQ. The CDR3 nucleotides read TGCGCCAGCAGCTTCCTACAGGGGGCGAACTATGGCTACACCTTC. Translating gives CASSFLQGANYGYTF.